Each of the 7 T cell receptor beta chains below was sequenced from the same sample in a study of blood T cell repertoires in COVID-19. Assay used: immunoSEQ multiplex PCR; TCRdb lists only in-frame clones, some missing. The sample records 250,000 to 300,000 clones, about 90% being singletons. What was sequenced was PBMCs or T cells enriched from blood (not recorded which). These receptors were taken from a woman aged 55-70 years who had recovered from COVID-19.

The gene calls are TRBV24-1 and TRBJ1-5, with D maybe TRBD1 (5 bases). Trimming removed 6 bases from V and 3 bases from J, with 11 bases in between. Germline V gene sequence: CDR1 KGHDR, CDR2 SFDVKD. The CDR3 spans 14 residues. The CDR3 loop is CATSPGLSNQPQHF. The CDR3 DNA sequence: TGTGCCACCAGTCCGGGACTTTCCAATCAGCCCCAGCATTTT.

V is TRBV5-1 and J is TRBJ2-3; TRBD2 matches at 7 bases. The CDR3 totals 16 residues. Germline CDR1 SGHRS, CDR2 YFSETQ. J gave up 1 base and V 0 bases, and 5 bases lay outside the gene matches. The CDR3 protein is CASSLDGRERTDTQYF. The CDR3 bases are TGCGCCAGCAGCTTGGACGGGCGGGAGCGCACAGATACGCAGTATTTT.

Here the CDR3 reads CASSLGPGQRPYEQYF. The CDR3 region has the DNA TGTGCCAGCAGTTTAGGACCGGGACAGCGTCCCTACGAGCAGTACTTC. This sequence joins TRBV28 and TRBJ2-7, with TRBD1 identical over 7 bases. CDR1 is MDHEN, CDR2 SYDVKM, per germline. The V gene end was trimmed by 2 bases and the J gene end by 2 bases; junction bases not matched to a gene: 9. The CDR3 is 16 residues long.

V gene TRBV7-9 combines with J gene TRBJ2-5; 13 bases align to TRBD2. Trimming removed 3 bases from V and 2 bases from J; junction bases left unmatched: 3. Germline CDR1 SEHNR, CDR2 FQNEAQ (reference sequence). There are 16 residues in the CDR3. The CDR3 coding sequence is TGTGCCAGCAGCTTTCCGGGACTAGCGGGACAAGAGACCCAGTACTTC. It codes for CASSFPGLAGQETQYF.

The chain recombines TRBV7-3 with TRBJ1-1; unclear D gene. CDR3 length: 13 amino acids. The germline CDR1 and CDR2 sequences are SGHTA and FQGTGA. Trimming left V 4 bases short and J 3 bases short, with 9 bases between. The CDR3 is CASSYLGDTEAFF. CDR3 coding DNA: TGTGCCAGCAGCTACCTAGGCGACACTGAAGCTTTCTTT.

J is TRBJ1-1 and V is TRBV9, with D perhaps matching TRBD1 (6 bases). Germline CDR1 SGDLS, CDR2 YYNGEE. The CDR3 runs to 14 residues. Trimming left V 4 bases short and J 4 bases short, with 14 bases between. DNA for the CDR3: TGTGCCAGCAGCCCCCGAACAGGGAGCACTGAAGCTTTCTTT. Protein product: CASSPRTGSTEAFF.

The chain recombines TRBV28 with TRBJ1-1; possibly TRBD1 for D (5 bases). Germline-derived CDR1 and CDR2 are MDHEN and SYDVKM. Trimming shortened V by 5 bases and J by 4 bases, and 17 bases separated the two germline ends. The CDR3 spans 15 residues. CDR3 in amino acids: CASSGASEGLTEAFF. The CDR3 DNA sequence: TGTGCCAGCAGTGGGGCTTCGGAGGGGCTCACTGAAGCTTTCTTT.